The clone carrying this TCR beta chain occurred many times. Its antigen is as yet unknown. CDR3 length: 14 amino acids. Looked up from germline, CDR1 is SEHNR and CDR2 is FQNEAQ (reference sequence). V was clipped by 1 base and J by 3 bases, with 9 bases between them. This record comes from a study of T-cell reconstitution after alpha-beta-depleted transplantation in children. Study-wide results and limits: Surviving recipient T cells and thymic progenitors produced the high day-60 TCRbeta diversity seen in some patients. Newly made T cells mostly supplied T-cell counts and diversity one year after transplant. About two months after transplant, alpha-beta T cells reportedly came from several hundred expanded graft clones.

The TCRbeta library incorporated unique molecular identifiers. In TCRdb, the PCR reads were re-called with MiXCR into one record per CDR3 protein. The sample lists a few hundred thousand distinct CDR3 sequences; about a tenth were seen once. This sequence joins TRBV7-9 and TRBJ2-5; possibly TRBD1 for D (5 bases). Sequencing was performed on PBMCs, taken before TCRalphabeta/CD19-depleted stem cell transplant. The origin of this receptor is a child younger than two with acute myeloid leukemia, due to receive a stem cell transplant. The CDR3 DNA reads TGTGCCAGCAGCTTAGGCGCAGGGAAAGAGACCCAGTACTTC. This gives the protein CASSLGAGKETQYF.